The clone carrying this T cell receptor beta chain was detected a few times. This specimen comes from a study of blood T cell repertoires in COVID-19. Study at large: From the United States, Italy and Spain came samples of acute and convalescent COVID-19.

Per the study methods: Amplification of reference gene primers provided the estimated nucleated cell counts. Using immunoSEQ multiplex PCR, the repertoire was profiled, and TCRdb retains in-frame clones only, with some absent. The D gene and trimming were derived from the DNA, and the V and J assignments and clone size from that table. The sample includes 100,000 or so clones, around 76% seen only once; the top ten take approximately 19%. The TCR was taken from a woman in her 70s with acute or convalescent COVID-19. What was sequenced was peripheral blood.

The CDR3 DNA sequence: TGTGCCATCGAACAAACGGAGTCCACCGGGGAGCTGTTTTTT. It specifies CAIEQTESTGELFF. The chain uses TRBV10-3 and TRBJ2-2; D gene uncertain. This CDR3 is built from 14 residues. Germline assignment: CDR1 ENHRY and CDR2 SYGVKD. V lost 8 bases and J lost 4, with 14 bases in between.